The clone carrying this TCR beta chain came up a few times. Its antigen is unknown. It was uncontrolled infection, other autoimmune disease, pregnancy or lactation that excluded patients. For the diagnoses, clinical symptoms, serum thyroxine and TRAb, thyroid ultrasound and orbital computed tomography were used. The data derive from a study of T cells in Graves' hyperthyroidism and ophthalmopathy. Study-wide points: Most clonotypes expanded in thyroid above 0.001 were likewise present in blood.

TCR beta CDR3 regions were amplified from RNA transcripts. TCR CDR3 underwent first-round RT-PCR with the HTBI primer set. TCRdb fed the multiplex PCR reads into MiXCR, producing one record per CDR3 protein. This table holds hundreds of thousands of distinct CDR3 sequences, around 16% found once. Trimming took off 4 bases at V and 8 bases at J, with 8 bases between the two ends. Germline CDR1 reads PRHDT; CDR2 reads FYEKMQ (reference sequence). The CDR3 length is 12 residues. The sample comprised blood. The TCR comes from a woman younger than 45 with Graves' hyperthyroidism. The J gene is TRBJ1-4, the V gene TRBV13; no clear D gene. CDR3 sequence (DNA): TGTGCCAGCAGCTCTCATGGGGAAAAACTGTTTTTT. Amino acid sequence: CASSSHGEKLFF.